One sample yielded the 31 T cell receptor beta chains listed below, sequenced in a study of CD8 T cells in ankylosing spondylitis. Study-wide points: Blood of patients with ankylosing spondylitis appeared to be characterized by a TCR beta motif of several highly homologous variants.

TCRdb reprocessed the 5' RACE reads via MiXCR and lists one record per CDR3 protein. Here the sample spans about 540,000 distinct CDR3 sequences, 12% being singletons. No antigen has been assigned to these receptors. Sequencing input: blood, either unsorted or a sorted T cell fraction (not recorded which). The receptors originated from a male donor with ankylosing spondylitis.

The chain recombines TRBV20-1 with TRBJ2-3; TRBD2 might be the D (7 bases). Trimming removed 6 bases at V and 1 base at J, with 17 bases between. Germline V CDR1 and CDR2: DFQATT, SNEGSKA (reference sequence). The CDR3 contains 15 residues. CDR3 nucleotide sequence: TGCAGTGCCCCCGGGGGGCGCGGGGGCACAGATACGCAGTATTTT. It is translated as CSAPGGRGGTDTQYF.

This clonotype turned up a few times. The CDR3 nucleotides read TGTGCCAGCAGCTCTCCCACCTTCTCCTACGAGCAGTACTTC. It specifies CASSSPTFSYEQYF. The chain is built from TRBV7-9 and TRBJ2-7, with D unclear. CDR1 is SEHNR and CDR2 is FQNEAQ in the germline V gene (reference sequence). This CDR3 region has 14 residues. Trimming took 4 bases from V and 0 from J, leaving 10 bases between them.

This clonotype has more than one count but fewer than ten. The CDR3 region has the DNA TGTGCCAGCAGTCGACTAGCGACCCGGGGAGATACGCAGTATTTT. Translation gives CASSRLATRGDTQYF. V usage is TRBV3-1 and J usage is TRBJ2-3; 8 bases are shared with TRBD2. The trim removed 6 bases at V and 5 bases at J, leaving 10 bases unmatched. This CDR3 is 15 amino acids long. Germline V lookup: CDR1 LGHDT, CDR2 YNNKEL (reference sequence).

The chain employs TRBV10-3 and TRBJ2-1; D uncertain. Looked up from germline, CDR1 is ENHRY and CDR2 is SYGVKD. Trimming took off 6 bases at V and 7 bases at J, with 13 bases between the two ends. This CDR3 region has 13 residues. As DNA, the CDR3 is TGTGCCATCAGCCCCCACGAGCAAAATGAGCAGTTCTTC. Protein sequence: CAISPHEQNEQFF.

The V and J genes are TRBV15 and TRBJ2-7; TRBD1 aligns across 7 bases. The trim removed 0 bases at V and 4 bases at J, leaving 6 bases unmatched. There are 15 residues in the CDR3. CDR1 and CDR2 (germline): LNHNV, YYDKDF (reference sequence). The CDR3 sequence is CATSRDPGQAYEQYF. The DNA of the CDR3 is TGTGCCACCAGCAGAGACCCTGGACAGGCTTACGAGCAGTACTTC.

The chain joins TRBV5-1 to TRBJ2-1; 13 bases fit TRBD2. Germline-derived CDR1 and CDR2 are SGHRS and YFSETQ. The CDR3 extends over 17 amino acids. J lost 10 bases, V lost 0 bases, and 10 bases had no gene match. CDR3 loop: CASSLDPGLAGAKEQFF. The CDR3 region has the DNA TGCGCCAGCAGCTTGGATCCTGGACTAGCGGGAGCTAAGGAGCAGTTCTTC.

As regards this clonotype: A much bigger clone sits one base away, suggesting this may be a read error. This likely comes from a read error, as the CDR3 has no conserved phenylalanine or tryptophan at its end. The DNA for the CDR3 is TGCGCCAGCAGCTTACAGGGCCACGAGCAGTACTAC. Protein sequence: CASSLQGHEQYY. The V and J genes are TRBV5-1 and TRBJ2-7; D is perhaps TRBD1 (6 bases). Germline-derived CDR1 and CDR2 are SGHRS and YFSETQ. This CDR3 comprises 12 residues. Trimming shortened V by 2 bases and J by 5 bases, and 8 bases separated the two germline ends.

This clonotype was detected a few times. The chain couples TRBV12-3 or TRBV12-4 to TRBJ2-7, with a tentative D call TRBD2 (6 bases). Trimming pared 4 bases from V and 1 base from J, leaving 20 bases between. This CDR3 has 17 amino acids. DNA of the CDR3: TGTGCCAGCAGTTACCTTCTGGGCCCAGGAGGGTCCTACGAGCAGTACTTC. Translated: CASSYLLGPGGSYEQYF.

This clonotype was seen at least ten times. The CDR3 loop is CASSLAQAAGYNEQFF. Here the CDR3 DNA reads TGTGCCAGCAGTTTAGCGCAGGCGGCTGGGTACAATGAGCAGTTCTTC. The chain combines TRBV12-3 or TRBV12-4 with TRBJ2-1; D not certain. V gave up 0 bases and J gave up 4 bases, with 13 bases separating them. CDR3 size: 16 residues.

This clonotype appeared many times. This chain uses TRBV5-1 with TRBJ2-1, with 9 bases that match TRBD2. CDR1 is SGHRS, CDR2 YFSETQ, per germline. The junction had 3 bases not matched to a gene; V was cut back by 0 bases and J by 8 bases. This CDR3 region has 14 residues. The CDR3 region has the DNA TGCGCCAGCAGCTTGGGACTAGCGGACGATGAGCAGTTCTTC. It specifies CASSLGLADDEQFF.

V and J are TRBV15 and TRBJ2-1; maybe TRBD2 (6 bases). Trimming shortened V by 3 bases and J by 5 bases, and 17 bases separated the two germline ends. Germline loops: CDR1 LNHNV, CDR2 YYDKDF (reference sequence). This CDR3 has 16 residues. In DNA form, the CDR3 reads TGTGCCACCAGCAGCAACACCGGGACTTACAACAATGAGCAGTTCTTC. Encoded protein: CATSSNTGTYNNEQFF.

This clonotype was seen a few times. The chain uses TRBV3-1 and TRBJ1-6; D call uncertain. Germline V gene data show CDR1 as LGHDT and CDR2 as YNNKEL (reference sequence). The CDR3 loop spans 13 amino acids. V lost 4 bases, J lost 6 bases, and 7 bases lay in between. Here the CDR3 reads CASSRNSNSPLHF. The DNA for the CDR3 is TGTGCCAGCAGCCGGAACAGTAATTCACCCCTCCACTTT.

This clonotype was detected a few times. The J gene is TRBJ2-6, the V gene TRBV7-8, with D possibly TRBD1 on 6 matching bases. This CDR3 is built from 19 residues. Germline assignment: CDR1 SGHVS and CDR2 FQNEAQ. Between the trimmed V and J ends, which lost 3 bases and 0 bases, there was a span of 18 bases. The CDR3 DNA sequence: TGTGCCAGCAGCTTCATACAGGGACCGTTTAGCTCTGGGGCCAACGTCCTGACTTTC. Protein sequence: CASSFIQGPFSSGANVLTF.

The chain couples TRBV24-1 to TRBJ2-5, with no clear D. Trimming cost V 6 bases and J 0 bases, with 10 bases left between them. CDR3 length: 14 residues. The germline CDR1 and CDR2 sequences are KGHDR and SFDVKD. This chain's CDR3 is CATSHPRHQETQYF. DNA for the CDR3: TGTGCCACCAGTCACCCCCGTCACCAAGAGACCCAGTACTTC.

There are a few counts of this clonotype. The chain employs TRBV7-9 and TRBJ2-1, with 8 bases identical to TRBD2. Germline CDR1 and CDR2: SEHNR and FQNEAQ (reference sequence). This CDR3 has 17 residues. The J segment lost 4 bases and the V segment lost 5 bases, leaving 13 bases of the junction unmatched. The DNA for the CDR3 is TGTGCCAGCAGCCCCGCCGACGGGGGGGTTTCGTACAATGAGCAGTTCTTC. Protein product: CASSPADGGVSYNEQFF.

The genes are TRBV2 and TRBJ2-3, with D hard to call. Germline CDR1 SNHLY, CDR2 FYNNEI. CDR3 length equals 11 residues. Trimming shortened V by 8 bases and J by 4 bases, and 7 bases separated the two germline ends. Written as DNA, the CDR3 is TGTGCCAGCTGCATCGCAGATACGCAGTATTTT. Protein product: CASCIADTQYF.

This chain connects TRBV10-3 to TRBJ2-7; D remains unclear. CDR3 size: 13 residues. Germline V gives CDR1 ENHRY, CDR2 SYGVKD. The germline V and J ends were trimmed by 3 bases and 9 bases, with 15 bases remaining between them. The CDR3 sequence: CAISDPTLGGQYV. For the CDR3, the DNA is TGTGCCATCAGTGACCCGACCCTAGGCGGGCAGTACGTC.

The chain joins TRBV7-6 to TRBJ2-1; 7 nucleotides line up with TRBD2. This CDR3 contains 17 residues. Germline V gene data show CDR1 as SGHVS and CDR2 as FNYEAQ. V was pared by 1 base and J by 0 bases, with 6 bases of the junction left unmatched. The CDR3 sequence is CASSLDGRGSSYNEQFF. CDR3 nucleotides: TGTGCCAGCAGCTTAGATGGGAGGGGTAGCTCCTACAATGAGCAGTTCTTC. Filled out from reference TRBV7-6 and TRBJ2-1, the complete variable domain reads GAGVSQSPRYKVTKRGQDVALRCDPISGHVSLYWYRQALGQGPEFLTYFNYEAQQDKSGLPNDRFSAERPEGSISTLTIQRTEQRDSAMYRCASSLDGRGSSYNEQFFGPGTRLTVL.

The V call is TRBV24-1, the J call TRBJ2-2, with D unresolved. CDR3 length equals 14 residues. The germline V and J ends were trimmed by 9 bases and 1 base, with 11 bases remaining between them. CDR1 is KGHDR, CDR2 SFDVKD, per germline. The CDR3 is CATSVGQNTGELFF. The CDR3 bases are TGTGCCACCTCCGTTGGTCAGAACACCGGGGAGCTGTTTTTT.

The chain is built from TRBV6-5 and TRBJ1-1, with D possibly matching TRBD1 (5 bases). V dropped 8 bases and J dropped 0 bases, with 7 bases sitting between them. Germline V lookup: CDR1 MNHEY, CDR2 SVGAGI. The CDR3 is 12 residues long. The CDR3, as DNA: TGTGCCAGCGCCAGGGTGAACACTGAAGCTTTCTTT. As protein: CASARVNTEAFF.

V gene TRBV6-1 combines with J gene TRBJ2-3; TRBD1 is a possible D gene (6 bases). Germline lookup yields CDR1 MNHNS and CDR2 SASEGT. V was trimmed by 6 bases and J by 4 bases, leaving 14 bases between them. The CDR3 is 14 residues long. Here the CDR3 DNA reads TGTGCCAGCAGGACAGGAGGCATCCCAGATACGCAGTATTTT. Translated: CASRTGGIPDTQYF.

This clonotype occurred a few times. The chain has TRBV20-1 and TRBJ1-5, with D uncertain. The V gene lost 1 base and the J gene lost 11 bases, with 6 bases spanning the gap. From germline, CDR1 is DFQATT and CDR2 SNEGSKA (reference sequence). CDR3 size: 10 residues. CDR3: CSARGETQHF. The DNA for the CDR3 is TGCAGTGCTAGAGGGGAGACCCAGCATTTT.

The chain joins TRBV11-2 to TRBJ2-7, with D possibly TRBD1 on 6 matching bases. CDR1 and CDR2 from the germline V gene are SGHAT and FQNNGV. The V and J ends lost 4 bases and 3 bases respectively, with 19 bases between them. This CDR3 is built from 16 residues. The CDR3 here is CASSSAGKRGSYEQYF. The DNA of the CDR3 is TGTGCCAGCAGCTCAGCCGGCAAAAGGGGGAGCTACGAGCAGTACTTC.

The rearrangement joins TRBV27 to TRBJ1-2; D is possibly TRBD1 (6 bases). Germline V gene sequence: CDR1 MNHEY, CDR2 SMNVEV (reference sequence). Trimming shortened V by 5 bases and J by 4 bases, and 14 bases separated the two germline ends. This CDR3 has 14 residues. The CDR3 DNA follows: TGTGCCAGCAGTAGAACAGGGAGCCTCTATGGCTACACCTTC. It specifies CASSRTGSLYGYTF.

The table lists this clonotype with a few counts. The rearrangement uses TRBV29-1 and TRBJ1-4; possible D gene TRBD1, 6 bases. Trimming left V 8 bases short and J 6 bases short, with 13 bases between. Per germline, CDR1 SQVTM and CDR2 ANQGSEA. The CDR3 extends over 12 amino acids. The CDR3 is CSTSTGDEKLFF. The CDR3 coding sequence is TGCAGCACCTCGACAGGCGATGAAAAACTGTTTTTT.

In its sample, this clonotype was seen a few times. As DNA, the CDR3 is TGCAGTGCTCCCGCCTATCCTGGGGACACCGGGGAGCTGTTTTTT. Residues: CSAPAYPGDTGELFF. The genes are TRBV20-1 and TRBJ2-2, with no clear D. The CDR3 has 15 residues. Germline values: CDR1 DFQATT, CDR2 SNEGSKA (reference sequence). Trimming stripped 5 bases from V and 3 bases from J, with 16 bases between.

This clonotype showed up just a few times. The V and J genes are TRBV21-1 and TRBJ2-7; TRBD2, as called in the table, went unchecked against the DNA. TRBV21-1 constitutes a pseudogene. This CDR3 is built from 15 residues. This CDR3 reads CASSNTSGSSPEQYV. In nucleotides, the CDR3 is TGTGCCAGCAGCAATACTAGCGGGAGTTCACCCGAGCAGTACGTC.

At least ten counts were recorded for this clonotype. The chain employs TRBV3-1 and TRBJ2-7; D is undetermined. Germline V gives CDR1 LGHDT, CDR2 YNNKEL (reference sequence). The germline V and J ends were trimmed by 0 bases and 6 bases, with 12 bases remaining between them. The CDR3 consists of 14 residues. The CDR3 sequence is CASSQDQERGEQYF. The CDR3 bases are TGTGCCAGCAGCCAAGATCAGGAGAGAGGCGAGCAGTACTTC.

This chain links TRBV5-1 with TRBJ2-1; maybe TRBD2 (5 bases). CDR1 and CDR2 from the germline V gene are SGHRS and YFSETQ. This CDR3 is built from 13 residues. V shed 5 bases and J shed 5 bases, with 11 bases lying between them. The DNA for the CDR3 is TGCGCCAGCAGTTATGACTACCACAATGAGCAGTTCTTC. Translated, it gives CASSYDYHNEQFF.

Many counts were recorded for this clonotype. The CDR3: CASSLGGSPNYGYTF. In nucleotides, the CDR3 is TGTGCCAGCAGCTTAGGGGGGTCTCCTAACTATGGCTACACCTTC. The genes are TRBV7-2 and TRBJ1-2; a weak D match, TRBD1 (5 bases). The CDR3 spans 15 residues. V was pared by 1 base and J by 0 bases, with 9 bases between. Germline assignment: CDR1 SGHTA and CDR2 FQGNSA. Full variable domain (remainder filled in from reference TRBV7-2 and TRBJ1-2): GAGVSQSPSNKVTEKGKDVELRCDPISGHTALYWYRQSLGQGLEFLIYFQGNSAPDKSGLPSDRFSAERTGGSVSTLTIQRTQQEDSAVYLCASSLGGSPNYGYTFGSGTRLTVV.

This clonotype turned up a few times. The chain has TRBV20-1 and TRBJ1-3; tentative D call: TRBD1 (5 bases). CDR3 length: 14 residues. Trimming shortened V by 2 bases and J by 4 bases, and 12 bases separated the two germline ends. Germline V gene sequence: CDR1 DFQATT, CDR2 SNEGSKA (reference sequence). The CDR3 region has the DNA TGCAGTGCTAGACCGCTTGCAGGGGGAAACACCATATATTTT. Encoded protein: CSARPLAGGNTIYF.